These 4 T cell receptor beta chains share one sample of origin, sequenced in a study of cytomegalovirus exposure and HLA in healthy donors. Sequenced by immunoSEQ multiplex PCR; TCRdb stores in-frame clones only, minus some. The table shows tens of thousands of clones, with over 75% occurring only once. Sequences were obtained from PBMCs. The source is a woman in her 30s in good health and CMV-seronegative.

The CDR3 protein is CASSYVGRGSYEQYF. The CDR3 DNA follows: TGTGCCAGCAGTTACGTGGGCAGGGGGAGCTACGAGCAGTACTTC. The chain uses TRBV6-5 and TRBJ2-7; TRBD1 matches at 7 bases. V lost 2 bases to trimming and J lost 3 bases; unmatched junction nucleotides: 7. CDR1 and CDR2 (germline): MNHEY, SVGAGI. The CDR3 loop spans 15 amino acids.

This clone was observed a handful of times. The chain recombines TRBV30 with TRBJ1-4; 10 nucleotides align to TRBD1. Germline V gene sequence: CDR1 GTSNPN, CDR2 SVGIG (reference sequence). J lost 5 bases, V lost 7 bases, and 1 base had no gene match. The CDR3 covers 12 residues. DNA for the CDR3: TGTGCCTTGGGACAGGGGAATGAAAAACTGTTTTTT. Protein product: CALGQGNEKLFF.

The chain uses TRBV28 and TRBJ1-2; TRBD1 agrees at 7 bases. The CDR3 loop spans 16 amino acids. Germline CDR1 MDHEN, CDR2 SYDVKM. The V segment lost 1 base and the J segment 4 bases; nucleotides outside the gene matches: 9. The CDR3: CASSLSGGGVSYGYTF. The CDR3, as DNA: TGTGCCAGCAGTTTATCGGGAGGGGGCGTCAGCTATGGCTACACCTTC.

The J gene is TRBJ2-1, the V gene TRBV4-3; 8 nucleotides line up with TRBD2. Germline V lookup: CDR1 LGHNA, CDR2 YSLEER. The length of the CDR3 is 15 residues. With V trimmed by 4 bases and J by 5 bases, 7 bases remained unmatched. The CDR3 DNA follows: TGCGCCAGCAGCCCTTTAGCGGGGATAGACAATGAGCAGTTCTTC. Residues: CASSPLAGIDNEQFF.